These 8 T cell receptor beta chains came from one sample sequenced in a study of blood T cell repertoires in COVID-19. Profiling relied on immunoSEQ multiplex PCR, and the TCRdb table lists in-frame clones only, not all of them. The sample includes 150,000 or so clones, 87% of them seen just once. Sequenced sample: peripheral blood. These receptors were taken from a human donor in a cohort sampled during active COVID-19.

The rearrangement uses TRBV30 and TRBJ1-6; TRBD1 aligns across 8 bases. The CDR3 consists of 17 residues. The trim removed 0 bases at V and 9 bases at J, leaving 13 bases unmatched. Germline assignment: CDR1 GTSNPN and CDR2 SVGIG (reference sequence). CDR3: CAWSVRPPGQVVSPLHF. For the CDR3, the DNA is TGTGCCTGGAGTGTACGGCCCCCGGGACAGGTTGTTTCACCCCTCCACTTT. Filled out from reference TRBV30 and TRBJ1-6, the complete variable domain reads SQTIHQWPATLVQPVGSPLSLECTVEGTSNPNLYWYRQAAGRGLQLLFYSVGIGQISSEVPQNLSASRPQDRQFILSSKKLLLSDSGFYLCAWSVRPPGQVVSPLHFGNGTRLTVT.

The V gene is TRBV29-1, the J gene TRBJ2-7; no clear D gene. CDR1 and CDR2 from the germline V gene are SQVTM and ANQGSEA. Between the trimmed V and J ends, which lost 7 bases and 2 bases, there was a span of 15 bases. The CDR3 contains 13 residues. CDR3 in amino acids: CSALWHRPYEQYF. The CDR3 DNA reads TGCAGCGCCCTATGGCACAGACCCTACGAGCAGTACTTC.

This clone was counted a single time. The chain recombines TRBV11-3 with TRBJ2-2; D remains ambiguous. Deletions cut 5 bases from V and 6 bases from J, with 10 bases between. The CDR3 is 13 residues long. CDR1 and CDR2 from the germline V gene are SGHNT and YENEEA. As DNA, the CDR3 is TGTGCCAGCAGCAACGGAGAATCCGGGGAGCTGTTTTTT. As protein: CASSNGESGELFF.

The genes are TRBV19 and TRBJ1-2; 9 bases align to TRBD1. The trim removed 4 bases at V and 6 bases at J, leaving 3 bases unmatched. CDR3 size: 13 residues. Germline V gene sequence: CDR1 LNHDA, CDR2 SQIVND (reference sequence). CDR3 DNA: TGTGCCAGTAGTAGACGGACAGGGGATGGCTACACCTTC. Translation gives CASSRRTGDGYTF.

The chain has TRBV4-3 and TRBJ1-5, with 8 bases fitting TRBD1. The CDR3 length is 16 residues. Losses at the gene ends were 0 bases for V and 5 bases for J; bases not matched to a gene: 6. Germline V gives CDR1 LGHNA, CDR2 YSLEER. The CDR3 loop reads CASSQDRAGGDQPQHF. CDR3 DNA sequence: TGCGCCAGCAGCCAAGATCGGGCAGGGGGCGATCAGCCCCAGCATTTT.

As DNA, the CDR3 is TGTGCCAGTAGTTGGACAGGGGGGGGCGAGCAGTACTTC. Its translation is CASSWTGGGEQYF. The rearrangement uses TRBV19 and TRBJ2-7; TRBD1 agrees at 10 bases. CDR1 is LNHDA and CDR2 is SQIVND in the germline V gene (reference sequence). The CDR3 length is 13 residues. J was trimmed by 6 bases and V by 5 bases; bases with no gene match: 4.

This clone came up a few times. The rearrangement joins TRBV9 to TRBJ2-1; TRBD2 aligns across 8 bases. The germline gives CDR1 SGDLS, CDR2 YYNGEE. The CDR3 contains 13 residues. V shed 7 bases, J shed 5 bases, and the junction held 5 bases outside the gene matches. CDR3 residues: CASSGLGDNEQFF. The DNA of the CDR3 is TGTGCCAGCTCGGGACTAGGGGACAATGAGCAGTTCTTC.

The genes are TRBV18 and TRBJ1-6, with 11 bases aligning to TRBD1. Trimming removed 6 bases from V and 10 bases from J; junction bases left unmatched: 11. Germline V gene data show CDR1 as KGHSH and CDR2 as LQKENI. The CDR3 has 16 residues. In DNA, the CDR3 is TGTGCCAGCTCTCCCAGGACAGGGGGCTCCGCGTCACCCCTCCACTTT. Its protein product is CASSPRTGGSASPLHF.